These 23 T cell receptor beta chains came from one sample sequenced in a study of control samples from healthy donors and cancer patients. Profiling relied on immunoSEQ multiplex PCR, and the TCRdb table lists in-frame clones only, not all of them. The data contain 150,000 to 200,000 clones, roughly 90% of them singletons. The sample taken for sequencing was blood. The source of these receptors is a woman aged 45-60 years in good health.

The V and J genes are TRBV12-3 or TRBV12-4 and TRBJ1-2; TRBD1 matches at 8 bases. This CDR3 is 12 amino acids long. J was trimmed by 8 bases and V by 4 bases; bases with no gene match: 3. The CDR3 reads CASSWTGIGYTF. DNA for the CDR3: TGTGCCAGCAGTTGGACAGGGATCGGCTACACCTTC.

The chain uses TRBV28 and TRBJ1-1; D is possibly TRBD1 (6 bases). Germline V gives CDR1 MDHEN, CDR2 SYDVKM. The V end lost 6 bases, the J end lost 4 bases, and 12 bases lay between the germline ends. This CDR3 has 13 amino acids. DNA for the CDR3: TGTGCCAGCAGACGGGACATGGGCACTGAAGCTTTCTTT. Protein product: CASRRDMGTEAFF.

The CDR3 DNA reads TGTGCCATCAGTGACCCCGAAGGGGCCCAGTACTTC. The encoded protein is CAISDPEGAQYF. The gene calls are TRBV10-3 and TRBJ2-5, with D maybe TRBD1 (5 bases). This CDR3 is 12 amino acids long. CDR1 is ENHRY and CDR2 is SYGVKD in the germline V gene. Trimming removed 3 bases at V and 9 bases at J, with 11 bases between.

This chain connects TRBV4-3 to TRBJ2-2; D unclear. Between the trimmed V and J ends, which lost 3 bases and 5 bases, there was a span of 10 bases. Germline-derived CDR1 and CDR2 are LGHNA and YSLEER. The CDR3 has 14 amino acids. The CDR3 nucleotides read TGCGCCAGCAGCCACGCTGCCGGAACCGGGGAGCTGTTTTTT. Protein sequence: CASSHAAGTGELFF.

The gene calls are TRBV27 and TRBJ2-1, with unresolved D. Between the trimmed V and J ends, which lost 3 bases and 3 bases, there was a span of 0 bases. Germline V gene lookup returns CDR1 MNHEY and CDR2 SMNVEV (reference sequence). The CDR3 runs to 11 residues. The CDR3 loop reads CASSFYNEQFF. The CDR3 region has the DNA TGTGCCAGCAGTTTCTACAATGAGCAGTTCTTC.

The chain combines TRBV28 with TRBJ2-5; weak D call: TRBD2 (6 bases). The V end was cut by 7 bases, the J end by 4 bases, with 16 bases between. Germline-derived CDR1 and CDR2 are MDHEN and SYDVKM. CDR3 length: 14 residues. The CDR3 nucleotides read TGTGCCAGCACTGGGGGAGGCCGGCGAGAGACCCAGTACTTC. Translating it yields CASTGGGRRETQYF.

This clone was seen just once. V is TRBV12-5 and J is TRBJ1-2, with 12 positions matching TRBD1. V dropped 0 bases and J dropped 4; count of bases not matched to a gene: 3. This CDR3 contains 16 residues. CDR1 is LGHNT, CDR2 FRNRAP, per germline. The CDR3 coding sequence is TGTGCTAGTGGTTTGGTACGGGACAGGGGGCCCTATGGCTACACCTTC. Protein: CASGLVRDRGPYGYTF.

This chain connects TRBV7-2 to TRBJ2-2; D remains unclear. The germline CDR1 and CDR2 sequences are SGHTA and FQGNSA. The CDR3 is 15 residues long. The V end lost 7 bases, the J end lost 1 base, and 13 bases lay between the germline ends. The CDR3 DNA reads TGTGCCAGCACCCCGGGCCAGGTGAACACCGGGGAGCTGTTTTTT. Residues: CASTPGQVNTGELFF. The variable domain in full, with the rest retrieved from reference TRBV7-2 and TRBJ2-2, is GAGVSQSPSNKVTEKGKDVELRCDPISGHTALYWYRQSLGQGLEFLIYFQGNSAPDKSGLPSDRFSAERTGGSVSTLTIQRTQQEDSAVYLCASTPGQVNTGELFFGEGSRLTVL.

Here the CDR3 DNA reads TGTGCCACCGGGCTCCACGGCGAGCAGTACTTC. Translated: CATGLHGEQYF. This rearrangement joins TRBV24-1 to TRBJ2-7; D is unclear. This CDR3 contains 11 residues. The V gene's germline CDR1 is KGHDR and CDR2 SFDVKD. Trimming removed 9 bases at V and 6 bases at J, with 11 bases between.

This chain joins TRBV4-3 and TRBJ1-6, with 10 bases aligning to TRBD1. The V gene end was trimmed by 4 bases and the J gene end by 6 bases; junction bases not matched to a gene: 3. Germline CDR1 LGHNA, CDR2 YSLEER. There are 15 residues in the CDR3. The CDR3 bases are TGCGCCAGCAGCCCGACAGGGGGCCTTAATTCACCCCTCCACTTT. This encodes CASSPTGGLNSPLHF.

The chain links TRBV7-9 to TRBJ1-4; D gene uncertain. The CDR3 extends over 15 amino acids. Between the trimmed V and J ends, which lost 6 bases and 8 bases, there was a span of 19 bases. Germline loops: CDR1 SEHNR, CDR2 FQNEAQ (reference sequence). This CDR3 is CASRPARAPWEKLFF. For the CDR3, the DNA is TGTGCCAGCAGACCGGCCCGGGCTCCCTGGGAAAAACTGTTTTTT.

The V gene is TRBV28, the J gene TRBJ2-6; D not resolved. In germline, CDR1 is MDHEN, CDR2 SYDVKM. The CDR3 runs 13 residues. The ends were cut back, 1 base at V and 2 bases at J, with 0 bases in the middle. The CDR3 reads CASSLSGANVLTF. CDR3 DNA: TGTGCCAGCAGTTTATCTGGGGCCAACGTCCTGACTTTC. The full variable domain, its missing parts supplied by reference TRBV28 and TRBJ2-6, is DVKVTQSSRYLVKRTGEKVFLECVQDMDHENMFWYRQDPGLGLRLIYFSYDVKMKEKGDIPEGYSVSREKKERFSLILESASTNQTSMYLCASSLSGANVLTFGAGSRLTVL.

This chain joins TRBV6-2 or TRBV6-3 and TRBJ1-5; D gene unclear. CDR1 MNHEY and CDR2 SVGEGT come from the germline V gene. The CDR3 length is 11 residues. The V end was cut by 5 bases, the J end by 8 bases, with 7 bases between. The CDR3, as DNA: TGTGCCAGCAGTACCAGTGAGCCCCAGCATTTT. This sequence encodes CASSTSEPQHF.

The chain has TRBV4-3 and TRBJ1-3, with a weak D call TRBD1 (5 bases). V was pared by 0 bases and J by 0 bases, with 21 bases between. The CDR3 consists of 20 residues. CDR1 and CDR2 (germline): LGHNA, YSLEER. The CDR3 DNA is TGCGCCAGCAGCCAAGATCTGGAGACGGGTCAGAGGGGCTCTGGAAACACCATATATTTT. It encodes CASSQDLETGQRGSGNTIYF.

This chain connects TRBV6-5 to TRBJ2-1; TRBD1 is a possible D gene (6 bases). The CDR3 has 13 residues. Trimming left V 7 bases short and J 2 bases short, with 9 bases between. CDR1 is MNHEY, CDR2 SVGAGI, per germline. The CDR3 reads CASNGGAYNEQFF. In DNA form, the CDR3 reads TGTGCCAGCAATGGGGGCGCCTACAATGAGCAGTTCTTC.

The chain combines TRBV9 with TRBJ1-1, with 9 nucleotides matching TRBD1. The CDR3 sequence is 15 residues long. V gave up 4 bases and J gave up 4 bases; unmatched junction bases: 8. In germline, CDR1 is SGDLS, CDR2 YYNGEE. For the CDR3, the DNA is TGTGCCAGCAGCCCACTAGGGACAGGGTTCACTGAAGCTTTCTTT. As protein: CASSPLGTGFTEAFF.

This clone was seen only a few times. The chain uses TRBV15 and TRBJ1-4, with TRBD1 matching 7 bases. CDR1 is LNHNV and CDR2 is YYDKDF in the germline V gene (reference sequence). Trimming at V came to 0 bases and at J to 0 bases, leaving 13 bases not matched to a gene. This CDR3 has 20 amino acids. This CDR3 is CATSRDHPSTGTATNEKLFF. CDR3 nucleotides: TGTGCCACCAGCAGAGATCACCCTTCGACAGGGACTGCAACTAATGAAAAACTGTTTTTT.

The V gene is TRBV14, the J gene TRBJ2-3, with a possible D match to TRBD2 (6 bases). Germline V gene sequence: CDR1 SGHDN, CDR2 FVKESK. This CDR3 contains 15 residues. Trimming stripped 4 bases from V and 1 base from J, with 12 bases between. CDR3 DNA sequence: TGTGCCAGCAGCCCTATACTAGCCGGCACAGATACGCAGTATTTT. It translates to CASSPILAGTDTQYF.

The chain combines TRBV6-5 with TRBJ1-2, with TRBD1 matching over 7 bases. Unmatched junction bases numbered 15, after V lost 6 bases and J lost 8 bases. CDR3 size: 15 residues. Germline V gene lookup returns CDR1 MNHEY and CDR2 SVGAGI. CDR3 nucleotide sequence: TGTGCCAGCAGCCAAGGACAGGCAAGCCCTATAGGCTACACCTTC. Its translation: CASSQGQASPIGYTF.

The CDR3 sequence is CASSIQTGDYGYTF. In nucleotides, the CDR3 is TGTGCCAGCAGTATCCAAACAGGGGACTATGGCTACACCTTC. This chain joins TRBV28 and TRBJ1-2; 7 bases line up with TRBD1. Germline loops: CDR1 MDHEN, CDR2 SYDVKM. The CDR3 runs 14 residues. With 5 bases clipped from V and 3 bases from J, the junction kept 6 bases outside the gene matches.

The chain combines TRBV28 with TRBJ2-3, with 8 bases matching TRBD2. After removal of 5 bases from V and 0 bases from J, the junction contained 4 bases not matched to a gene. CDR3 size: 15 residues. Germline V lookup: CDR1 MDHEN, CDR2 SYDVKM. The CDR3 coding sequence is TGTGCCAGCAGTATAGCGGGACTGAGCACAGATACGCAGTATTTT. This codes for CASSIAGLSTDTQYF.

The V call is TRBV5-4, the J call TRBJ1-6; TRBD1 agrees at 8 bases. Germline V CDR1 and CDR2: SGHNT, YYREEE (reference sequence). Trimming took 2 bases from V and 8 from J; bases not matched to a gene: 3. This CDR3 is 14 amino acids long. This chain's CDR3 is CASSLPTGDSPLHF. The CDR3 DNA is TGTGCCAGCAGCTTACCGACAGGGGATTCACCCCTCCACTTT.

The chain employs TRBV28 and TRBJ1-2; tentative D call: TRBD1 (6 bases). The CDR3 contains 14 residues. Trimming pared 10 bases from V and 7 bases from J, leaving 22 bases between. Germline CDR1 reads MDHEN; CDR2 reads SYDVKM. The CDR3 coding sequence is TGTGCCACCTCAATGACAGGATTCGAGACTGGCTACACCTTC. It codes for CATSMTGFETGYTF.